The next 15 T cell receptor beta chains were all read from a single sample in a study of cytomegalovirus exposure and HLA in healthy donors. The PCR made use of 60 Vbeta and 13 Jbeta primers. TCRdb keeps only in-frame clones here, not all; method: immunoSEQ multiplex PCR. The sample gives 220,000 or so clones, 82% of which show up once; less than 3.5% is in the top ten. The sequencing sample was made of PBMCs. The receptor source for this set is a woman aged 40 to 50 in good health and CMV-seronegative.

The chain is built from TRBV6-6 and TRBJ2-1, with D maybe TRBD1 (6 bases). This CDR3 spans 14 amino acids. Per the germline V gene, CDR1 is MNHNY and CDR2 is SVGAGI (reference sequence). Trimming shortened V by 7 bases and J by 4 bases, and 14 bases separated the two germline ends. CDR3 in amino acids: CASKGDTGYNEQFF. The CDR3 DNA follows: TGTGCCAGCAAGGGGGACACAGGTTACAATGAGCAGTTCTTC.

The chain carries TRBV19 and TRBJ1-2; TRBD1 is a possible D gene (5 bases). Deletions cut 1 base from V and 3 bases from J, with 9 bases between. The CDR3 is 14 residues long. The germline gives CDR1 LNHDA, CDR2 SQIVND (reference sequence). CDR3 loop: CASSIAATDYGYTF. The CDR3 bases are TGTGCCAGTAGTATAGCGGCGACAGACTATGGCTACACCTTC.

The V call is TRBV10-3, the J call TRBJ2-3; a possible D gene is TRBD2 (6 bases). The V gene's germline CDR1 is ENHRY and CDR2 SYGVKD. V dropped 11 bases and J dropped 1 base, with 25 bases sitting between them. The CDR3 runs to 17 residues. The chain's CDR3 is CASSRHNQGGGTDTQYF. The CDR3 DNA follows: TGTGCCTCCTCGCGACACAATCAGGGCGGGGGCACAGATACGCAGTATTTT.

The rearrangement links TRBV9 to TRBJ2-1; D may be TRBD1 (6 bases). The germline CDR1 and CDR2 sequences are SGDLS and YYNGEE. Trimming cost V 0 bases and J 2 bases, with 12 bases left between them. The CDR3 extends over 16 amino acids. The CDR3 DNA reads TGTGCCAGCAGCGTAGAGGGGGACCAACCCTACAATGAGCAGTTCTTC. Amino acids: CASSVEGDQPYNEQFF.

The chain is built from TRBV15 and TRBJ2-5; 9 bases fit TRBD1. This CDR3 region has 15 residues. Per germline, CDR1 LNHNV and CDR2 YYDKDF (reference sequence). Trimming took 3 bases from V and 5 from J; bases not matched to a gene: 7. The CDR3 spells CATSRSDRGRETQYF. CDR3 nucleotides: TGTGCCACCAGCAGGTCGGACAGGGGTAGGGAGACCCAGTACTTC.

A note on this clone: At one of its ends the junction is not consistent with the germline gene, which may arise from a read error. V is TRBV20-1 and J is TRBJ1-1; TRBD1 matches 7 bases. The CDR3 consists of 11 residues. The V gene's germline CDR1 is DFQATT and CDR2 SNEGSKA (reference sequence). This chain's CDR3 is CSARKDRVHGF. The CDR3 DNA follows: TGCAGTGCTAGAAAAGACAGGGTTCACGGCTTT.

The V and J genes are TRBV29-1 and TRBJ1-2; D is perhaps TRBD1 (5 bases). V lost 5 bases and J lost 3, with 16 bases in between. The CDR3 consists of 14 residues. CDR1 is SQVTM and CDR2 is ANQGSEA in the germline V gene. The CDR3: CSVSFREDYYGYTF. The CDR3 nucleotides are TGCAGCGTTAGTTTCAGGGAGGACTACTATGGCTACACCTTC.

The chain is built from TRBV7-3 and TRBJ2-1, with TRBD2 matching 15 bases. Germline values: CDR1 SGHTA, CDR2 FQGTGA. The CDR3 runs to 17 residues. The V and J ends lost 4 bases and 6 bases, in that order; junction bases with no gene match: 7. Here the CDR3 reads CASSSRGTSGRTNEQFF. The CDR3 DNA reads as TGTGCCAGCAGCTCCCGAGGGACTAGCGGGAGGACCAATGAGCAGTTCTTC.

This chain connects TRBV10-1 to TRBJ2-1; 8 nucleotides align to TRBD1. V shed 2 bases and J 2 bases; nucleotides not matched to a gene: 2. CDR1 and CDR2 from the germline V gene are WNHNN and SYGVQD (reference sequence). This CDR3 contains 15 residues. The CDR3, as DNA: TGCGCCAGCAGTGAGGGACAGGGCCCCTACAATGAGCAGTTCTTC. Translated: CASSEGQGPYNEQFF.

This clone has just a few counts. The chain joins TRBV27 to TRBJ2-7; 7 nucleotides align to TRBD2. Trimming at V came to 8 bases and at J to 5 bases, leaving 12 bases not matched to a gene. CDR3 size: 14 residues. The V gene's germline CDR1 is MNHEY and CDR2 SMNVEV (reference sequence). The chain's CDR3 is CASGTTFGQNEQYF. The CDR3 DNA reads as TGTGCCAGCGGGACTACCTTCGGGCAGAACGAGCAGTACTTC.

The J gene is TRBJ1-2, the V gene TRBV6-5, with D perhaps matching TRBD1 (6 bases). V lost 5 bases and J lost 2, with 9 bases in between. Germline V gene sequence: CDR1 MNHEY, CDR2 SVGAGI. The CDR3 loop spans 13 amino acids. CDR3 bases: TGTGCCAGCAGTCGCACAGGGAACTATGGCTACACCTTC. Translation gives CASSRTGNYGYTF.

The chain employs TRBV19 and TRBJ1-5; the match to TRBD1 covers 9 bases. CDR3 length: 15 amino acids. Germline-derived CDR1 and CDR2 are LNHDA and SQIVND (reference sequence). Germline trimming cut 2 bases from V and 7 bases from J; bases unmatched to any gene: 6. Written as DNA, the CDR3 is TGTGCCAGTAGTATAATGTCGACAGGGGGACAGCCCCAGCATTTT. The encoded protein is CASSIMSTGGQPQHF.

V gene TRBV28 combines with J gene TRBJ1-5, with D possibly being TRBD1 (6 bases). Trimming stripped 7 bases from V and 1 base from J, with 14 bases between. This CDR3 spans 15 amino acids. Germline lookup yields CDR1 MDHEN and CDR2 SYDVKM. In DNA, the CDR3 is TGTGCCAGCACCAAAGACAGGAGGAGCAATCAGCCCCAGCATTTT. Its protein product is CASTKDRRSNQPQHF.

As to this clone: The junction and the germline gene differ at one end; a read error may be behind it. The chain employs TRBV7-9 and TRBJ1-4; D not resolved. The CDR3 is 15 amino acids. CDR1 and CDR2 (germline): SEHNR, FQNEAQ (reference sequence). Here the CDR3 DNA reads TGTTCCAGCAGCTTAGAATTAGCAACTAATGAAAAACTGTTTTTT. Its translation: CSSSLELATNEKLFF.

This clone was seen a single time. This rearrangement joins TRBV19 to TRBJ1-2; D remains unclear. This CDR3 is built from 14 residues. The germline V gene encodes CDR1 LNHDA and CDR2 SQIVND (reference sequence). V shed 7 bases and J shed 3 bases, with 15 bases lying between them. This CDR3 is CASKKSLLYYGYTF. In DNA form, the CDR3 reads TGTGCCAGTAAAAAGTCCCTATTATACTATGGCTACACCTTC.